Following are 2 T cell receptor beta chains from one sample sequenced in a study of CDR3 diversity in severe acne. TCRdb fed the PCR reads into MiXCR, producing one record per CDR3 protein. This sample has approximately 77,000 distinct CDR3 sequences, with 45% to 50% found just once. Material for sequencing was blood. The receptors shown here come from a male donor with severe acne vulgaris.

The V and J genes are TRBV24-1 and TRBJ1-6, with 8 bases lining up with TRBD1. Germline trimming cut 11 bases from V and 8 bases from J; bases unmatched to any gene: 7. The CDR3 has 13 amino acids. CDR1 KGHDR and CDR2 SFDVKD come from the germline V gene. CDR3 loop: CASTTGEYSPLHF. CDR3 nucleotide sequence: TGTGCCAGTACGACAGGGGAGTATTCACCCCTCCACTTT.

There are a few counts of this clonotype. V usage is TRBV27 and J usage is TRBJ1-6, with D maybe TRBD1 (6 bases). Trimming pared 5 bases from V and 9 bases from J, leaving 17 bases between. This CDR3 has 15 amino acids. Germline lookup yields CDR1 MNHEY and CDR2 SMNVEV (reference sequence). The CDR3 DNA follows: TGTGCCAGCAGTCCTGACCCCGGGGGCGGTTCACCCCTCCACTTT. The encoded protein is CASSPDPGGGSPLHF.